Presented here are 28 T cell receptor beta chains from one specimen sequenced in a study of T cell changes during pregnancy in multiple sclerosis. The protocol was immunoSEQ multiplex PCR, while the TCRdb copy is restricted to in-frame clones and leaves out a portion. The sample consists of 50,000 to 80,000 clones, around 90% of them appearing once. The sample here was CD8+ T cells from peripheral blood mononuclear cells, taken before pregnancy. All receptors derive from a female donor with multiple sclerosis, enrolled in a pregnancy study.

The chain's CDR3 is CASSTEEGYEQYF. Written as DNA, the CDR3 is TGCGCCAGCAGTACAGAGGAGGGTTACGAGCAGTACTTC. This chain joins TRBV10-2 and TRBJ2-7; D perhaps matches TRBD2 (6 bases). The CDR3 is 13 amino acids. Trimming left V 5 bases short and J 4 bases short, with 12 bases between. The germline gives CDR1 WSHSY, CDR2 SAAADI.

The rearrangement uses TRBV29-1 and TRBJ1-1, with a tentative D call TRBD1 (5 bases). The V end lost 7 bases, the J end lost 4 bases, and 13 bases lay between the germline ends. The CDR3 has 12 residues. Germline assignment: CDR1 SQVTM and CDR2 ANQGSEA. The CDR3 bases are TGCAGCGCTCCCGGGGGGGGCACTGAAGCTTTCTTT. Protein: CSAPGGGTEAFF.

The J gene is TRBJ2-1, the V gene TRBV27; maybe TRBD1 (5 bases). CDR3 length: 13 residues. The germline V gene has CDR1 MNHEY and CDR2 SMNVEV (reference sequence). V lost 9 bases to trimming and J lost 6 bases, with 15 bases between them. CDR3 in DNA: TGTGCCAGTACACAGGCGGCCTTCAATGAGCAGTTCTTC. Translated: CASTQAAFNEQFF.

The chain has TRBV7-6 and TRBJ2-7; D is unresolved. The CDR3 contains 14 residues. The V end was cut by 3 bases, the J end by 1 base, with 10 bases between. The germline CDR1 and CDR2 sequences are SGHVS and FNYEAQ. CDR3 sequence reads: CASSFGESSYEQYF. The DNA for the CDR3 is TGTGCCAGCAGCTTTGGTGAGTCGTCCTACGAGCAGTACTTC.

CDR3 residues: CASSPWDGGGDTQYF. CDR3 coding DNA: TGTGCCAGCAGCCCCTGGGACGGGGGGGGTGATACGCAGTATTTT. This chain connects TRBV7-2 to TRBJ2-3, with TRBD2 matching over 8 bases. The CDR3 covers 15 residues. The V segment lost 5 bases and the J segment 6 bases; nucleotides outside the gene matches: 10. The germline V gene encodes CDR1 SGHTA and CDR2 FQGNSA.

The chain is built from TRBV5-1 and TRBJ2-7; TRBD2 agrees at 10 bases. The CDR3 totals 16 residues. The germline V gene has CDR1 SGHRS and CDR2 YFSETQ. With 3 bases clipped from V and 3 bases from J, the junction kept 9 bases outside the gene matches. Here the CDR3 DNA reads TGCGCCAGCAGCTCCAGCGGGGGGGCCCTCAACTACGAGCAGTACTTC. It translates to CASSSSGGALNYEQYF.

CDR3 sequence reads: CASSSLDRTYEQYF. The CDR3 bases are TGTGCCAGCAGTTCCTTGGACAGAACCTACGAGCAGTACTTC. V usage is TRBV27 and J usage is TRBJ2-7; TRBD1 might be the D (6 bases). There are 14 residues in the CDR3. The germline V and J ends were trimmed by 4 bases and 2 bases, with 12 bases remaining between them. CDR1 and CDR2 from the germline V gene are MNHEY and SMNVEV (reference sequence).

V is TRBV7-9 and J is TRBJ1-4; D might be TRBD1 (5 bases). The CDR3 contains 16 residues. Trimming pared 5 bases from V and 6 bases from J, leaving 19 bases between. Germline V lookup: CDR1 SEHNR, CDR2 FQNEAQ (reference sequence). CDR3 nucleotides: TGTGCCAGCAGCCAAGCCTTGGGGGGAACGGATGAAAAACTGTTTTTT. As protein: CASSQALGGTDEKLFF.

This CDR3 reads CASSLAGEADTQYF. The CDR3 coding sequence is TGTGCCAGCTCATTAGCGGGGGAAGCAGATACGCAGTATTTT. The V gene is TRBV18, the J gene TRBJ2-3; 9 bases map to TRBD2. V was pared by 5 bases and J by 4 bases, with 4 bases of the junction left unmatched. CDR3 length equals 14 residues. Germline V gene sequence: CDR1 KGHSH, CDR2 LQKENI.

This CDR3 is CASSPLSTGSGNEQFF. CDR3 DNA sequence: TGTGCCAGTAGCCCCCTCTCGACAGGCTCTGGGAATGAGCAGTTCTTC. The V and J genes are TRBV19 and TRBJ2-1, with D possibly matching TRBD1 (6 bases). Trimming shortened V by 6 bases and J by 7 bases, and 22 bases separated the two germline ends. CDR1 and CDR2 (germline): LNHDA, SQIVND (reference sequence). CDR3 length: 16 residues.

V usage is TRBV11-2 and J usage is TRBJ1-6; tentative D call: TRBD1 (5 bases). Germline-derived CDR1 and CDR2 are SGHAT and FQNNGV. The CDR3 consists of 17 residues. Trimming shortened V by 0 bases and J by 2 bases, and 11 bases separated the two germline ends. The DNA of the CDR3 is TGTGCCAGCAGCTTAGATCGGGGGGTAACCTATAATTCACCCCTCCACTTT. Translated, it gives CASSLDRGVTYNSPLHF.

This chain links TRBV9 with TRBJ2-1, with TRBD2 matching over 10 bases. Germline CDR1 reads SGDLS; CDR2 reads YYNGEE. The V gene end was trimmed by 5 bases and the J gene end by 9 bases; junction bases not matched to a gene: 5. This CDR3 region has 13 residues. CDR3 sequence: CASRAGGQGEQFF. CDR3 nucleotide sequence: TGTGCCAGCAGAGCGGGGGGGCAAGGTGAGCAGTTCTTC.

This chain connects TRBV6-5 to TRBJ1-3, with TRBD1 matching 10 bases. The ends lost 5 bases at V and 4 bases at J; junction bases unmatched: 5. This CDR3 is 15 amino acids long. The germline gives CDR1 MNHEY, CDR2 SVGAGI. CDR3: CASSTGTGVGNTIYF. The CDR3 DNA follows: TGTGCCAGCAGTACCGGGACAGGGGTCGGAAACACCATATATTTT.

The chain joins TRBV7-6 to TRBJ2-5; D perhaps matches TRBD1 (6 bases). Trimming removed 6 bases from V and 5 bases from J, with 19 bases in between. The V gene's germline CDR1 is SGHVS and CDR2 FNYEAQ. The CDR3 loop spans 15 amino acids. CDR3: CASSIPIGGWETQYF. CDR3 sequence (DNA): TGTGCCAGCAGTATACCCATAGGGGGTTGGGAGACCCAGTACTTC.

J is TRBJ1-5 and V is TRBV27, with D unclear. Germline V CDR1 and CDR2: MNHEY, SMNVEV (reference sequence). The length of the CDR3 is 11 residues. Trimming took off 10 bases at V and 6 bases at J, with 10 bases between the two ends. Here the CDR3 reads CATGEFQPQHF. CDR3 in DNA: TGTGCCACCGGAGAGTTTCAGCCCCAGCATTTT.

The chain joins TRBV7-9 to TRBJ1-1, with D unclear. This CDR3 comprises 13 residues. Trimming removed 4 bases from V and 6 bases from J, with 12 bases in between. Germline loops: CDR1 SEHNR, CDR2 FQNEAQ (reference sequence). CDR3 protein: CASSSMSAPEAFF. In nucleotides, the CDR3 is TGTGCCAGCAGCTCTATGTCTGCGCCTGAAGCTTTCTTT.

This sequence joins TRBV27 and TRBJ1-2; D perhaps matches TRBD1 (5 bases). There are 17 residues in the CDR3. Germline CDR1 and CDR2: MNHEY and SMNVEV (reference sequence). Trimming pared 7 bases from V and 8 bases from J, leaving 29 bases between. The CDR3 DNA sequence: TGTGCCAGCACCAGTTTAAGGGGAGACCGGGACTTCCTAGGCTACACCTTC. Encoded protein: CASTSLRGDRDFLGYTF.

Here the CDR3 DNA reads TGTGCCACGACGGGACAGTATAATTCACCCCTCCACTTT. Translating gives CATTGQYNSPLHF. The chain is built from TRBV25-1 and TRBJ1-6, with 7 nucleotides matching TRBD1. The CDR3 consists of 13 residues. J gave up 4 bases and V 10 bases, and 4 bases lay outside the gene matches. In germline, CDR1 is MGHDK, CDR2 SYGVNS.

The CDR3 DNA reads as TGTGCCAGCGTGCTGACCGGGAGTTTGAACACTGAAGCTTTCTTT. Protein sequence: CASVLTGSLNTEAFF. This sequence joins TRBV11-2 and TRBJ1-1; D ambiguous. V was shortened by 8 bases and J by 0 bases, with 16 bases between the two germline ends. Per the germline V gene, CDR1 is SGHAT and CDR2 is FQNNGV. The CDR3 is made up of 15 amino acids.

The J gene is TRBJ1-5, the V gene TRBV11-2; TRBD1 might be the D (6 bases). This CDR3 is built from 14 residues. From germline, CDR1 is SGHAT and CDR2 FQNNGV. Trimming stripped 2 bases from V and 3 bases from J, with 8 bases between. The DNA of the CDR3 is TGTGCCAGCAGCTTATCAGGGGCCAATCAGCCCCAGCATTTT. Its protein is CASSLSGANQPQHF.

The gene calls are TRBV7-3 and TRBJ2-1; D not certain. Germline assignment: CDR1 SGHTA and CDR2 FQGTGA. V gave up 0 bases and J gave up 9 bases, with 6 bases separating them. The CDR3 covers 12 residues. DNA for the CDR3: TGTGCCAGCAGCTTAACTGGCTCTGAGCAGTTCTTC. Its translation is CASSLTGSEQFF.

The J gene is TRBJ2-3, the V gene TRBV2; the D is unclear. From germline, CDR1 is SNHLY and CDR2 FYNNEI. CDR3 length equals 13 residues. Trimming took 2 bases from V and 0 from J, leaving 3 bases between them. CDR3: CASSEPSTDTQYF. The CDR3 region has the DNA TGTGCCAGCAGTGAACCAAGCACAGATACGCAGTATTTT.

This sequence joins TRBV10-3 and TRBJ1-5; D is unclear. CDR3 length: 14 amino acids. Trimming took 3 bases from V and 6 from J, leaving 12 bases between them. In germline, CDR1 is ENHRY, CDR2 SYGVKD. The CDR3 protein is CAISDSLGFQPQHF. CDR3 coding DNA: TGTGCCATCAGTGACTCATTGGGCTTTCAGCCCCAGCATTTT.

The V and J genes are TRBV18 and TRBJ2-5, with a tentative D call TRBD2 (5 bases). Germline CDR1 is KGHSH and CDR2 is LQKENI. With 6 bases removed from V and 5 bases from J, the gap between germline ends came to 31 bases. The CDR3 runs to 19 residues. CDR3: CASSPEAGGSSFSGETQYF. The CDR3 nucleotides are TGTGCCAGCTCCCCTGAAGCAGGCGGGTCCAGCTTTTCCGGGGAGACCCAGTACTTC.

This clone was recorded only once. The chain employs TRBV6-6 and TRBJ2-1; D possibly corresponds to TRBD1 (5 bases). CDR3 length: 15 residues. CDR1 MNHNY and CDR2 SVGAGI come from the germline V gene (reference sequence). V was clipped by 0 bases and J by 8 bases, with 14 bases between them. CDR3 sequence reads: CASSYSWGLVYEQFF. DNA for the CDR3: TGTGCCAGCAGTTACTCTTGGGGCCTAGTCTATGAGCAGTTCTTC.

This chain joins TRBV6-5 and TRBJ1-6; D ambiguous. V dropped 2 bases and J dropped 9 bases, with 8 bases sitting between them. Germline V gene lookup returns CDR1 MNHEY and CDR2 SVGAGI. CDR3 length: 13 residues. In nucleotides, the CDR3 is TGTGCCAGCAGTTACCAGTCAGTTTCACCCCTCCACTTT. It specifies CASSYQSVSPLHF.

The chain recombines TRBV6-6 with TRBJ2-1, with D uncertain. Germline CDR1 is MNHNY and CDR2 is SVGAGI (reference sequence). Deletions cut 11 bases from V and 10 bases from J, with 18 bases between. The CDR3 covers 12 residues. In DNA, the CDR3 is TGTGCCTCACGACAACCTCGTAAAGAGCAGTTCTTC. This encodes CASRQPRKEQFF.

This clone was seen only a few times. CDR3 DNA sequence: TGTGCCATCAGTGAGGACAAGCCCACTGAAGCTTTCTTT. This translates into CAISEDKPTEAFF. The chain employs TRBV10-3 and TRBJ1-1; D remains ambiguous. Germline CDR1 reads ENHRY; CDR2 reads SYGVKD. The CDR3 has 13 amino acids. V lost 2 bases and J 4 bases, leaving 8 bases between the germline ends.